The following is a T cell receptor (beta chain) sequence with its context. Its matching antigen is unknown. These data originate in a study of T cell repertoires in aging, cancer and after chemotherapy. V lost 3 bases to trimming and J lost 5 bases; unmatched junction nucleotides: 10. Germline lookup yields CDR1 KGHDR and CDR2 SFDVKD. The CDR3 runs to 17 residues. TCR beta rearrangements were amplified from peripheral blood genomic DNA. The study, taken as a whole, reports: Rebound thymic output was suggested by rising median generation probability during chemotherapy in each cancer cohort.

TRB rearrangements spanning V, D and J were amplified using mixed TRB-A/B primers. MiXCR, run by TCRdb on the multiplex PCR reads, gives a single entry per CDR3 protein. The sample consists of about 11,000 distinct CDR3 sequences, just under 30% of them appearing once. This sequence joins TRBV24-1 and TRBJ2-7, with 12 bases that match TRBD1. Material for sequencing was blood. This sequence originates from a human donor in good health. CDR3 protein: CATSDPGTGGEGDEQYF. DNA for the CDR3: TGTGCCACCAGTGATCCCGGGACAGGGGGCGAGGGTGACGAGCAGTACTTC.